This T cell receptor (beta chain) was retrieved from a study of PD-1 blockade in classical Hodgkin lymphoma. About the study: Patients were treated with nivolumab at 3 mg/kg, and this was given intravenously every 2 weeks.

Assay: immunoSEQ multiplex PCR; the TCRdb copy retains only in-frame clones and omits some. The sample lists some 100,000 clones; roughly 92% were seen once. Study results and limitations: Those achieving complete response showed baseline diversity like newly diagnosed patients.

Relapse after autologous stem cell transplantation occurred in every patient, and brentuximab vedotin exposure varied. Best responses fell into complete response, partial response or progressive disease. The CDR3 is 14 amino acids. The V gene's germline CDR1 is SQVTM and CDR2 ANQGSEA. The V end was cut by 6 bases, the J end by 0 bases, with 13 bases between. Notes on this clone: Its matching antigen is unknown.

The chain combines TRBV29-1 with TRBJ2-3; perhaps TRBD1 as D (5 bases). The TCR sequence derives from a human donor with classical Hodgkin lymphoma. The specimen comprised peripheral blood mononuclear cells (PBMCs), sampled at baseline. The CDR3 here is CSVSFRESTDTQYF. CDR3 DNA sequence: TGCAGCGTCTCCTTCAGGGAAAGCACAGATACGCAGTATTTT.